This T cell receptor beta chain was documented in a study of blood T cell repertoires in COVID-19. At the level of the study: There were acute and convalescent COVID-19 samples, and they came from the United States, Italy and Spain. T cells, B-cell-depleted T cells, or PBMCs supplied cDNA or gDNA.

V lost 2 bases to trimming and J lost 5 bases, with 6 bases between them. CDR3 size: 12 residues. Germline V gene data show CDR1 as SGHVS and CDR2 as FQNEAQ. Individuals aged roughly 18 to 100 years were recruited from about two dozen US areas. The study assigned cohorts using participant-reported clinical history. This table comes from immunoSEQ multiplex PCR, and its TCRdb copy is limited to in-frame clones, with some not included. The table has around 220,000 clones, around 89% seen once. The sample comprised PBMCs or T cells enriched from blood (not recorded which). The V gene is TRBV7-8, the J gene TRBJ2-5; D not resolved. The TCR originated in a man aged 30 to 39 who had been exposed to COVID-19. The CDR3 region is CASSLRMETQYF. CDR3 nucleotide sequence: TGTGCCAGCAGCTTACGTATGGAGACCCAGTACTTC.